The 19 T cell receptor beta chains presented below share a single source sample, sequenced in a study of shared clonotypes between healthy human individuals. Assay: immunoSEQ multiplex PCR; the TCRdb copy retains only in-frame clones and omits some. The table lists a few hundred thousand clones, about 97% of them singletons, with about 0.06% in the top ten. Sequenced input: naive CD4+ T cells sorted from blood. Specified subset: CD45RA+ positively selected. Receptors were obtained from a woman aged 25 to 39 in good health.

This clone was seen a few times. V and J are TRBV14 and TRBJ1-2; 8 nucleotides line up with TRBD1. V lost 0 bases to trimming and J lost 8 bases; unmatched junction nucleotides: 8. Germline CDR1 SGHDN, CDR2 FVKESK. This CDR3 is built from 15 residues. The DNA of the CDR3 is TGTGCCAGCAGCCAAGATTGGAGAGGGACAGGAGGCTACACCTTC. Encoded protein: CASSQDWRGTGGYTF.

This chain links TRBV6-1 with TRBJ1-5; the D is unclear. V was clipped by 5 bases and J by 4 bases, with 9 bases between them. Germline V lookup: CDR1 MNHNS, CDR2 SASEGT. The CDR3 has 13 amino acids. CDR3 sequence reads: CASSPEPNQPQHF. The CDR3 coding sequence is TGTGCCAGCAGTCCGGAACCAAATCAGCCCCAGCATTTT.

This clone came up once. The rearrangement joins TRBV4-1 to TRBJ1-2; 8 bases align to TRBD1. Germline CDR1 is MGHRA and CDR2 is YSYEKL. CDR3 length: 15 residues. J was trimmed by 2 bases and V by 1 base; bases with no gene match: 3. This chain's CDR3 is CASSQADRANYGYTF. The CDR3 coding sequence is TGCGCCAGCAGCCAAGCGGACAGGGCGAACTATGGCTACACCTTC.

The chain combines TRBV28 with TRBJ2-6; D not resolved. The germline gives CDR1 MDHEN, CDR2 SYDVKM. V lost 0 bases and J 2 bases, leaving 5 bases between the germline ends. The CDR3 spans 15 residues. The CDR3 region is CASSLWGPGANVLTF. The CDR3 DNA follows: TGTGCCAGCAGTTTATGGGGCCCTGGGGCCAACGTCCTGACTTTC.

The rearrangement joins TRBV10-3 to TRBJ2-5, with D tentatively TRBD2 (5 bases). Trimming took off 5 bases at V and 2 bases at J, with 9 bases between the two ends. The CDR3 totals 13 residues. The germline V gene has CDR1 ENHRY and CDR2 SYGVKD. CDR3 in DNA: TGTGCCATCAGTCTCCGGGGACAAGAGACCCAGTACTTC. It encodes CAISLRGQETQYF.

This clone is a singleton in its sample. CDR3 region: CASSQEGRQEMAYEQYF. CDR3 coding DNA: TGCGCCAGCAGCCAAGAAGGACGACAGGAGATGGCCTACGAGCAGTACTTC. The chain joins TRBV4-1 to TRBJ2-5, with D perhaps matching TRBD1 (6 bases). The DNA end favors TRBJ2-7, so the J call may be wrong. CDR3 length equals 17 residues. CDR1 is MGHRA, CDR2 YSYEKL, per germline.

V usage is TRBV5-1 and J usage is TRBJ2-1; 7 bases align to TRBD2. J gave up 7 bases and V 0 bases, and 4 bases lay outside the gene matches. The length of the CDR3 is 14 residues. In germline, CDR1 is SGHRS, CDR2 YFSETQ. The CDR3 is CASSLALAENEQFF. The CDR3 bases are TGCGCCAGCAGCTTGGCGCTAGCGGAAAATGAGCAGTTCTTC.

On this clone: Distinct nucleotide sequences in the sample also encode this CDR3. This rearrangement joins TRBV10-3 to TRBJ2-5; D call uncertain. With 2 bases removed from V and 1 base from J, the gap between germline ends came to 5 bases. CDR1 and CDR2 (germline): ENHRY, SYGVKD. The CDR3 runs 13 residues. In nucleotides, the CDR3 is TGTGCCATCAGTGAGGGTAGCCAAGAGACCCAGTACTTC. Translating it yields CAISEGSQETQYF.

The table lists this clone with a count of one. J is TRBJ2-7 and V is TRBV7-8; TRBD2 is a possible D gene (7 bases). Germline CDR1 reads SGHVS; CDR2 reads FQNEAQ. Trimming pared 6 bases from V and 2 bases from J, leaving 26 bases between. The CDR3 totals 18 residues. In DNA form, the CDR3 reads TGTGCCAGCAGTCGTAAGTTAGGGGGGGCCAGGGAACCCTACGAGCAGTACTTC. It translates to CASSRKLGGAREPYEQYF. The variable domain in full, completed from reference TRBV7-8 and TRBJ2-7, reads GAGVSQSPRYKVAKRGQDVALRCDPISGHVSLFWYQQALGQGPEFLTYFQNEAQLDKSGLPSDRFFAERPEGSVSTLKIQRTQQEDSAVYLCASSRKLGGAREPYEQYFGPGTRLTVT.

This clone was seen just once. This chain joins TRBV18 and TRBJ1-1; 9 bases match TRBD1. The CDR3 runs 15 residues. Germline lookup yields CDR1 KGHSH and CDR2 LQKENI. V shed 3 bases, J shed 6 bases, and the junction held 8 bases outside the gene matches. The CDR3 DNA is TGTGCCAGCTCACCTACCGGGACAGGGTTCCCTGAAGCTTTCTTT. Protein: CASSPTGTGFPEAFF.

This clone was observed a single time. The J gene is TRBJ1-2, the V gene TRBV5-5, with 10 positions matching TRBD1. The junction had 7 bases not matched to a gene; V was cut back by 4 bases and J by 4 bases. The CDR3 sequence is 15 residues long. The germline V gene has CDR1 SGHKS and CDR2 YYEKEE (reference sequence). This CDR3 is CASSPGTGVLYGYTF. DNA for the CDR3: TGTGCCAGCAGCCCCGGGACAGGGGTCCTCTATGGCTACACCTTC.

This chain connects TRBV2 to TRBJ1-4, with 11 bases aligning to TRBD1. V shed 6 bases and J 7 bases; nucleotides not matched to a gene: 4. The CDR3 has 14 amino acids. Germline-derived CDR1 and CDR2 are SNHLY and FYNNEI. Written as DNA, the CDR3 is TGTGCCAGCAGGGACAGGGGGCCGGGTGAAAAACTGTTTTTT. Protein: CASRDRGPGEKLFF.

The rearrangement joins TRBV19 to TRBJ2-1; 7 nucleotides align to TRBD2. In germline, CDR1 is LNHDA, CDR2 SQIVND (reference sequence). J lost 5 bases, V lost 6 bases, and 7 bases had no gene match. The CDR3 sequence is 14 residues long. The CDR3 nucleotides are TGTGCCAGTAGACCAGCGGGGATAAACAATGAGCAGTTCTTC. This translates into CASRPAGINNEQFF.

The V gene is TRBV27, the J gene TRBJ2-5; 7 nucleotides align to TRBD1. This CDR3 is built from 15 residues. V gave up 2 bases and J gave up 5 bases; unmatched junction bases: 8. Per the germline V gene, CDR1 is MNHEY and CDR2 is SMNVEV (reference sequence). CDR3 nucleotide sequence: TGTGCCAGCAGTTTAAGACAGGGTACAGGGGAGACCCAGTACTTC. This sequence encodes CASSLRQGTGETQYF.

V is TRBV25-1 and J is TRBJ2-3; 14 nucleotides match TRBD2. The CDR3 runs 15 residues. Trimming removed 8 bases from V and 4 bases from J; junction bases left unmatched: 5. The germline V gene has CDR1 MGHDK and CDR2 SYGVNS. The CDR3 DNA reads as TGTGCCAGCCTGGGACTAGCGGGAGACCCAGATACGCAGTATTTT. Its protein product is CASLGLAGDPDTQYF.

This clone was seen a single time. Other DNA sequences within the sample encode an identical CDR3. The chain is built from TRBV18 and TRBJ2-1; 7 nucleotides agree with TRBD2. The germline gives CDR1 KGHSH, CDR2 LQKENI. Trimming took 6 bases from V and 0 from J; bases not matched to a gene: 2. This CDR3 comprises 14 residues. In nucleotides, the CDR3 is TGTGCCAGCTCGCCGGGGGGCTCCTACAATGAGCAGTTCTTC. Translated, it gives CASSPGGSYNEQFF.

This clone was detected once. V gene TRBV9 combines with J gene TRBJ1-2, with D perhaps TRBD1 (6 bases). CDR3 length: 14 amino acids. Per germline, CDR1 SGDLS and CDR2 YYNGEE. The V end was cut by 3 bases, the J end by 4 bases, with 13 bases between. CDR3 nucleotide sequence: TGTGCCAGCAGCGGACCGGGGGGCGGCTATGGCTACACCTTC. Translation gives CASSGPGGGYGYTF.

Written as DNA, the CDR3 is TGTGCCAGCAGCGAAGGACAAGAGTACGAGCAGTACTTC. Encoded protein: CASSEGQEYEQYF. This chain connects TRBV5-6 to TRBJ2-7; weak D call: TRBD1 (5 bases). Trimming left V 4 bases short and J 4 bases short, with 12 bases between. This CDR3 spans 13 amino acids. In germline, CDR1 is SGHDT, CDR2 YYEEEE.

The chain combines TRBV10-3 with TRBJ2-7; perhaps TRBD2 as D (5 bases). The germline gives CDR1 ENHRY, CDR2 SYGVKD. CDR3 length: 14 residues. V gave up 3 bases and J gave up 2 bases, with 11 bases separating them. In DNA, the CDR3 is TGTGCCATCAGTGATTCGGGGAAAACCTACGAGCAGTACTTC. Its protein is CAISDSGKTYEQYF.